A selection of T cell receptor beta chains follows, all from one sample in a study of beta chain features in type 1 diabetes. Using immunoSEQ multiplex PCR, the repertoire was profiled, and TCRdb retains in-frame clones only, with some absent. The table records approximately 730,000 clones, around an eighth of them present only once. The sequenced sample was naive CD4+ T cells from blood. Receptor source: a man in his late teens or twenties with type 1 diabetes. Both conserved end residues are part of each CDR3. The order of the fields is clone size, V gene, D gene, J gene, CDR3 protein, CDR3 DNA. The D gene is left open where the match is weak. The size of a clone is reported for some rows only, either as once, few or many, or as a class for expanded clones.

clone_size: few; v_call: TRBV25-1; d_call: TRBD1; j_call: TRBJ1-6; cdr3_aa: CASSGGQASSYNSPLHF; cdr3_nt: TGTGCCAGCAGTGGGGGACAGGCGAGCTCCTATAATTCACCCCTCCACTTT
clone_size: -; v_call: TRBV5-1; d_call: -; j_call: TRBJ1-1; cdr3_aa: CASSLLQKNTEAFF; cdr3_nt: TGCGCCAGCAGCTTGTTACAAAAGAACACTGAAGCTTTCTTT
clone_size: -; v_call: TRBV6-6; d_call: -; j_call: TRBJ2-3; cdr3_aa: CASSSVGTQYF; cdr3_nt: TGTGCCAGCAGTTCCGTTGGTACGCAGTATTTT
clone_size: few; v_call: TRBV4-2; d_call: TRBD2; j_call: TRBJ2-1; cdr3_aa: CASSLAGGKVNEQFF; cdr3_nt: TGTGCCAGCAGCCTGGCGGGGGGCAAGGTAAATGAGCAGTTCTTC
clone_size: few; v_call: TRBV7-2; d_call: -; j_call: TRBJ1-2; cdr3_aa: CASTLMKYGYTF; cdr3_nt: TGTGCCAGCACCTTAATGAAATATGGCTACACCTTC
clone_size: few; v_call: TRBV11-2; d_call: -; j_call: TRBJ1-2; cdr3_aa: CASRSIGANGYTF; cdr3_nt: TGTGCCAGCAGGTCCATAGGCGCAAATGGCTACACCTTC
clone_size: -; v_call: TRBV30; d_call: TRBD1; j_call: TRBJ1-2; cdr3_aa: CAWSAGGDYGYTF; cdr3_nt: TGTGCCTGGAGTGCAGGGGGAGACTATGGCTACACCTTC
clone_size: -; v_call: TRBV7-3; d_call: -; j_call: TRBJ2-6; cdr3_aa: CASSLLGSGANVLTF; cdr3_nt: TGTGCCAGCAGCTTATTAGGGTCCGGGGCCAACGTCCTGACTTTC
clone_size: -; v_call: TRBV7-9; d_call: -; j_call: TRBJ2-3; cdr3_aa: CASSLDPTADTQYF; cdr3_nt: TGTGCCAGCAGCTTAGACCCGACCGCAGATACGCAGTATTTT
clone_size: -; v_call: TRBV27; d_call: -; j_call: TRBJ2-3; cdr3_aa: CASSLRQGTFSTDTQYF; cdr3_nt: TGTGCCAGCAGTTTGCGGCAAGGGACCTTTAGCACAGATACGCAGTATTTT
clone_size: -; v_call: TRBV9; d_call: -; j_call: TRBJ2-5; cdr3_aa: CASSPGQDQETQYF; cdr3_nt: TGTGCCAGCAGCCCCGGGCAGGACCAAGAGACCCAGTACTTC
clone_size: -; v_call: TRBV5-6; d_call: TRBD1; j_call: TRBJ2-5; cdr3_aa: CASSFRGTAETQYF; cdr3_nt: TGTGCCAGCAGCTTCAGGGGGACGGCAGAGACCCAGTACTTC
clone_size: few; v_call: TRBV30; d_call: -; j_call: TRBJ1-2; cdr3_aa: CAWSRDGVEGYTF; cdr3_nt: TGCGCCTGGAGTCGGGACGGGGTGGAAGGCTACACCTTC
clone_size: few; v_call: TRBV30; d_call: -; j_call: TRBJ1-2; cdr3_aa: CAWKRRGRDYYGYTF; cdr3_nt: TGTGCCTGGAAAAGGAGGGGGAGGGATTACTATGGCTACACCTTC
clone_size: -; v_call: TRBV7-9; d_call: TRBD2; j_call: TRBJ2-3; cdr3_aa: CASTKGLGGGPSSTDTQYF; cdr3_nt: TGTGCCAGCACGAAGGGGCTGGGCGGGGGGCCCTCTAGCACAGATACGCAGTATTTT
clone_size: few; v_call: TRBV9; d_call: -; j_call: TRBJ2-7; cdr3_aa: CASSVAGASVQYF; cdr3_nt: TGTGCCAGCAGCGTAGCAGGGGCCTCCGTCCAGTACTTC